Listed below are T cell receptor beta chains from one sample, sequenced in a study of T-cell memory formation after mild COVID-19. TCRdb re-called the 5' RACE reads with MiXCR, one entry per CDR3 protein. The sample carries some 250,000 distinct CDR3 sequences, roughly 18% recorded once. Source material: PBMCs or a T cell subset sorted from them (not recorded which). Receptors were obtained from a young man who had mild COVID-19 (a few samples of this study predate the infection). Cell type and time point are not known. Both conserved end residues are part of each CDR3. D genes are given only for firm matches. Not every row has a clone size; where given, it reads once, few, many or a size class.

>TRBV6-2/TRBV6-3|TRBJ2-1|few|.
TGTGCCAGCAGTCAGCACAATGAGCAGTTCTTC
CASSQHNEQFF
>TRBV7-8|TRBJ1-1|.|TRBD1
TGTGCCAGCAGGCATCCCGGGACAGGGGGTGCTTTCTTT
CASRHPGTGGAFF
>TRBV3-1|TRBJ2-5|.|.
TGTGCCAGCAGCCACGACAGAACCCAAGAGACCCAGTACTTC
CASSHDRTQETQYF
>TRBV7-6|TRBJ1-6|few|TRBD1
TGTGCCAGCAGCCGACGGGTTGGGACAGCTAATTCACCCCTCCACTTT
CASSRRVGTANSPLHF
>TRBV9|TRBJ2-5|.|TRBD1
TGTGCCAGCAGCGTAGCTACAGGGGCGCAAGAGACCCAGTACTTC
CASSVATGAQETQYF
>TRBV4-2|TRBJ1-1|many|.
TGTGCCAGCAGCCAAGGGAGTGGATGGGTTAGAGACACTGAAGCTTTCTTT
CASSQGSGWVRDTEAFF
>TRBV7-3|TRBJ2-6|.|.
TGTGCCAGCAGCCCGCAAAGCTCTGGGGCCAACGTCCTGACTTTC
CASSPQSSGANVLTF
>TRBV10-2|TRBJ2-3|.|.
TGCGCCAGCAGCGCTTTCATCTGGGTAGGCACAGATACGCAGTATTTT
CASSAFIWVGTDTQYF
>TRBV2|TRBJ1-1|few|.
TGTGCCAGCAGTGAAGATGTGCTGTGGGCGGGTGAAGCTTTCTTT
CASSEDVLWAGEAFF
>TRBV25-1|TRBJ2-2|.|.
TGTGCCAGCAGCGAGGGACTGACCATCTTCTCGAACACCGGGGAGCTGTTTTTT
CASSEGLTIFSNTGELFF
>TRBV29-1|TRBJ2-5|.|.
TGCAGCGTTGAAAGGGCCAGGGAGTGGGAGACCCAGTACTTC
CSVERAREWETQYF
>TRBV7-3|TRBJ2-1|.|.
TGTGCCAGCAGCTTAACACAGGGTGAGCAGTTCTTC
CASSLTQGEQFF
>TRBV7-3|TRBJ2-3|few|.
TGTGCCAGCAGCTTAAGAAGGCAGCGGAATCCTTGGGGGGGCACAGATACGCAGTATTTT
CASSLRRQRNPWGGTDTQYF
>TRBV2|TRBJ1-5|few|.
TGTGCCAGCAGTGAGGGGATACAGCAGCCCCAGCATTTT
CASSEGIQQPQHF
>TRBV18|TRBJ1-3|.|.
TGTGCCAGCTCACCCGTACCGCCAAGCTCTGGAAACACCATATATTTT
CASSPVPPSSGNTIYF
>TRBV7-9|TRBJ2-3|.|TRBD2
TGTGCCAGCAGCCTAGCGGCGACAGATACGCAGTATTTT
CASSLAATDTQYF
>TRBV7-3|TRBJ2-2|.|.
TGTGCCAGCAGCCGCGGTCACGGGAACGGGGAGCTGTTTTTT
CASSRGHGNGELFF
>TRBV19|TRBJ1-1|.|.
TGTGCCAGTAGTATCCGTGCCCTTGACACTGAAGCTTTCTTT
CASSIRALDTEAFF
>TRBV6-2/TRBV6-3|TRBJ1-5|few|.
TGTGCCAGCAGACGCCCAGGAACTAATCAGCCCCAGCATTTT
CASRRPGTNQPQHF
>TRBV7-8|TRBJ2-6|.|.
TGTGCCAGCAGCTTAGTAATGGCCGGGGCCAACGTCCTGACTTTC
CASSLVMAGANVLTF
>TRBV4-2|TRBJ1-2|.|TRBD1
TGTGCCAGCAGCGCGGAACAGGGGCCGCTTGGCTACACCTTC
CASSAEQGPLGYTF
>TRBV2|TRBJ2-7|.|TRBD2
TGTGCCAGCACGAAGTGGGGAGGGGATGAACAGTACTTC
CASTKWGGDEQYF
>TRBV5-1|TRBJ2-3|many|TRBD1
TGCGCCAGCAGCTTGGAGGGACAGTACACAGATACGCAGTATTTT
CASSLEGQYTDTQYF
>TRBV7-9|TRBJ2-3|.|.
TGTGCCAGCAGCTTGGAGCGACTTAGCACAGATACGCAGTATTTT
CASSLERLSTDTQYF
>TRBV24-1|TRBJ2-5|once|.
TGTGCCACCAGTGACGAAAGGTTGGAGACCCAGTACTTC
CATSDERLETQYF
>TRBV5-1|TRBJ1-6|.|TRBD1
TGCGCCAGCAGTCCCTCAGGGGGGTATAATTCACCCCTCCACTTT
CASSPSGGYNSPLHF
>TRBV29-1|TRBJ2-1|.|.
TGCAGCGTTGGACTCACAGGGAACAATGAGCAGTTCTTC
CSVGLTGNNEQFF
>TRBV4-2|TRBJ2-3|few|TRBD1
TGTGCCAGCAGCCCAACAGGGGGCCCCTCAGATACGCAGTATTTT
CASSPTGGPSDTQYF
>TRBV6-6|TRBJ1-6|.|.
TGTGCCAGCAGTTACTCTCCGGGGCAAGATTCACCCCTCCACTTT
CASSYSPGQDSPLHF
>TRBV7-7|TRBJ2-5|.|.
TGTGCTAGCAGCTCCACCCCTTCCGGGGAGACCCAGTACTTC
CASSSTPSGETQYF
>TRBV7-9|TRBJ1-2|many|.
TGTGCCAGCAGCTTAAGGGATTACTATGGCTACACCTTC
CASSLRDYYGYTF
>TRBV5-1|TRBJ2-3|once|TRBD1
TGCGCCAGCAACGGACAGGGGGCGCTGGCAGATACGCAGTATTTT
CASNGQGALADTQYF
>TRBV20-1|TRBJ2-3|few|TRBD2
TGCAGTGCTAGAGGGCTAGCGGGGGGGATAGATACGCAGTATTTT
CSARGLAGGIDTQYF
>TRBV4-1|TRBJ1-1|.|.
TGCGCCAGCAGCCACCCCGCAGGGAGAGGGACTGAAGCTTTCTTT
CASSHPAGRGTEAFF
>TRBV6-1|TRBJ2-5|.|TRBD1
TGTGCCAGCAGTGAGACAGGGGGCCAAGAGACCCAGTACTTC
CASSETGGQETQYF
>TRBV7-2|TRBJ1-3|.|.
TGTGCCAGCAGCTTAGTGGTGGGCTCTGGAAACACCATATATTTT
CASSLVVGSGNTIYF
>TRBV6-5|TRBJ2-6|.|TRBD1
TGTGCCAGCAGTTCTCGAGAGGGGGCTCCCGGGGCCAACGTCCTGACTTTC
CASSSREGAPGANVLTF
>TRBV24-1|TRBJ1-1|.|TRBD1
TGTGCCACCAGTGATTGGACAGGGGGCTGGGCTTTCTTT
CATSDWTGGWAFF
>TRBV12-3/TRBV12-4|TRBJ2-3|few|TRBD1
TGTGCCAGCAGTTCGGACAGGGGGCGCGATACGCAGTATTTT
CASSSDRGRDTQYF
>TRBV12-3/TRBV12-4|TRBJ2-3|few|.
TGTGCCAGCAGCCGTGAGACTTACAGCACAGATACGCAGTATTTT
CASSRETYSTDTQYF
>TRBV20-1|TRBJ1-2|.|.
TGCAGTGCTTTGGGACCGGGGGCAAGCCTTTATGGCTACACCTTC
CSALGPGASLYGYTF
>TRBV28|TRBJ1-1|.|TRBD1
TGTGCCAGCAGTTTGGGGACAGGGGGCTTGGGTACTGAAGCTTTCTTT
CASSLGTGGLGTEAFF
>TRBV6-5|TRBJ1-6|once|.
TGTGCCAGCAGCCCGGGGAGGGGAACCTATAATTCACCCCTCCACTTT
CASSPGRGTYNSPLHF
>TRBV6-2/TRBV6-3|TRBJ1-1|.|.
TGTGCCAGCACGAATTTGGGTTACACTGAAGCTTTCTTT
CASTNLGYTEAFF
>TRBV4-3|TRBJ2-1|.|TRBD2
TGCGCCAGCAGCCGCGCCCTAGCGGCCGCCTTCAATGAGCAGTTCTTC
CASSRALAAAFNEQFF
>TRBV6-5|TRBJ2-1|.|.
TGTGCCAGCAGTACCCGGGCGGACAATGAGCAGTTCTTC
CASSTRADNEQFF
>TRBV12-3/TRBV12-4|TRBJ1-6|many|.
TGTGCCAGCACTGCGGCGGGGGGCGGTTCACCCCTCCACTTT
CASTAAGGGSPLHF